This T cell receptor beta chain was profiled in a study of cytomegalovirus exposure and HLA in healthy donors. Germline CDR1 and CDR2: SGHKS and YYEKEE (reference sequence). Trimming took 6 bases from V and 8 from J, leaving 9 bases between them. The CDR3 spans 12 residues. It was with 60 Vbeta and 13 Jbeta primers that the PCR ran. Here immunoSEQ multiplex PCR was the method, and the copy in TCRdb shows in-frame clones only, minus some. Here the sample spans roughly 100,000 clones, around 79% being singletons. Donors had nominal health at sampling but likely had unrecorded immune exposures. General study findings and limits: Using the classifier, cytomegalovirus status was reportedly diagnosed with high specificity and sensitivity.

As regards this clone: Its target is unknown.

This clonotype was sampled from a man in his sixties in good health and CMV-seronegative. The chain uses TRBV5-5 and TRBJ1-6; D not certain. The sample taken for sequencing was PBMCs. This chain's CDR3 is CASTSGYSPLHF. CDR3 coding DNA: TGTGCCAGCACCTCGGGATATTCACCCCTCCACTTT.